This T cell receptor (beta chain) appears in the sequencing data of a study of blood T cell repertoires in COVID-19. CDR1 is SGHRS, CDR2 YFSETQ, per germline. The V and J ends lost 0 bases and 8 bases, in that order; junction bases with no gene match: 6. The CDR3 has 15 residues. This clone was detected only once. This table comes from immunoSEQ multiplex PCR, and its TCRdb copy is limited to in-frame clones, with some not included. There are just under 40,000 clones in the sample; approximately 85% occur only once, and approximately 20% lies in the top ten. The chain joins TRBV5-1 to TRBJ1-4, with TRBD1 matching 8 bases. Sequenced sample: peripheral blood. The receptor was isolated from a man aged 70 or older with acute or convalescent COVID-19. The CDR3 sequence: CASSLENRGSEKLFF. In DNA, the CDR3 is TGCGCCAGCAGCTTGGAAAACAGGGGGAGCGAAAAACTGTTTTTT.